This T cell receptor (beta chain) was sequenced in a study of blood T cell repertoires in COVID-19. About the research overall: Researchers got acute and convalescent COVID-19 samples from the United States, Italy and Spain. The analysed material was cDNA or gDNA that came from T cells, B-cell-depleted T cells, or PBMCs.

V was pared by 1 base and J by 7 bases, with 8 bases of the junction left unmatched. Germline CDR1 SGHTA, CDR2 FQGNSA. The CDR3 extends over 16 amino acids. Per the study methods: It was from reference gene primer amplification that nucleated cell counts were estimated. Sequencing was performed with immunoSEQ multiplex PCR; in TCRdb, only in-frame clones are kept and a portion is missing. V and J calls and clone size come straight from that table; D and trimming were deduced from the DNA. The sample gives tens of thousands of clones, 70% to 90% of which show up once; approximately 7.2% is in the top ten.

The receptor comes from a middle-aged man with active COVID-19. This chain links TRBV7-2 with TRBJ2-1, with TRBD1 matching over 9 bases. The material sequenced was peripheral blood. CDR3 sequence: CASSLVAGQGINEQFF. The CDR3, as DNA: TGTGCCAGCAGCTTAGTTGCCGGACAGGGGATAAATGAGCAGTTCTTC.